Following are 29 T cell receptor beta chains from one sample sequenced in a study of early T cells in non-severe SARS-CoV-2 infection. MiXCR was run by TCRdb on the 5' RACE reads, yielding one entry per CDR3 protein. The sample carries approximately 100,000 distinct CDR3 sequences, roughly 9.6% recorded once. Sequenced material: whole blood. These receptors were taken from an adult who was a healthcare worker with PCR-confirmed SARS-CoV-2 infection or an uninfected control (not recorded which).

This clonotype was counted a few times. This CDR3 is CASSSPEGAPSGANVLTF. CDR3 DNA: TGTGCCAGCAGCTCCCCTGAGGGGGCCCCCTCTGGGGCCAACGTCCTGACTTTC. The V call is TRBV7-3, the J call TRBJ2-6; 7 nucleotides agree with TRBD1. The CDR3 length is 18 residues. With V trimmed by 4 bases and J by 0 bases, 9 bases remained unmatched. Germline values: CDR1 SGHTA, CDR2 FQGTGA.

This clonotype was detected only a few times. The J gene is TRBJ2-7, the V gene TRBV9, with TRBD1 matching over 8 bases. V lost 4 bases to trimming and J lost 4 bases; unmatched junction nucleotides: 10. The CDR3 sequence is 15 residues long. CDR1 is SGDLS and CDR2 is YYNGEE in the germline V gene. DNA of the CDR3: TGTGCCAGCAGCCCGGGGACAGGATGGGTATACGAGCAGTACTTC. It translates to CASSPGTGWVYEQYF.

This clonotype has a handful of counts. This chain uses TRBV7-2 with TRBJ2-1; a weak D match, TRBD1 (6 bases). Germline CDR1 and CDR2: SGHTA and FQGNSA. This CDR3 has 12 amino acids. Trimming took off 3 bases at V and 8 bases at J, with 8 bases between the two ends. CDR3 residues: CASSFNRDEQFF. The CDR3 nucleotides are TGTGCCAGCAGCTTTAACAGGGATGAGCAGTTCTTC. The full variable domain, with the rest looked up from reference TRBV7-2 and TRBJ2-1, is GAGVSQSPSNKVTEKGKDVELRCDPISGHTALYWYRQSLGQGLEFLIYFQGNSAPDKSGLPSDRFSAERTGGSVSTLTIQRTQQEDSAVYLCASSFNRDEQFFGPGTRLTVL.

The chain has TRBV21-1 and TRBJ2-6; whether TRBD2, the table's D call, matches the DNA was not checked. TRBV21-1 is noted as a pseudogene. The CDR3 covers 20 residues. The CDR3 here is CASSPHSPRRGWMGANVLTF. The CDR3 coding sequence is TGTGCCAGCAGCCCTCACTCCCCCCGGAGGGGTTGGATGGGGGCCAACGTCCTGACTTTC.

This clonotype was counted at least ten times. The rearrangement joins TRBV7-9 to TRBJ2-1; 11 bases are a match to TRBD2. The CDR3 is 15 amino acids. Germline CDR1 reads SEHNR; CDR2 reads FQNEAQ (reference sequence). J gave up 6 bases and V 5 bases, and 6 bases lay outside the gene matches. The CDR3 loop reads CASSPTSGKGNEQFF. CDR3 DNA: TGTGCCAGCAGCCCGACTAGCGGGAAGGGCAATGAGCAGTTCTTC.

This clonotype was counted between two and nine times. The rearrangement joins TRBV19 to TRBJ2-6; TRBD1 might be the D (6 bases). Trimming took off 3 bases at V and 2 bases at J, with 11 bases between the two ends. From germline, CDR1 is LNHDA and CDR2 SQIVND (reference sequence). The CDR3 contains 16 residues. DNA of the CDR3: TGTGCCAGTAGTATTAGCCAGGGGACTGGGGCCAACGTCCTGACTTTC. Its translation is CASSISQGTGANVLTF.

This clonotype was detected ten times or more. The V gene is TRBV6-1, the J gene TRBJ2-1; 9 bases fit TRBD1. The CDR3 has 12 amino acids. Germline V gene sequence: CDR1 MNHNS, CDR2 SASEGT. The V segment lost 7 bases and the J segment 15 bases; nucleotides outside the gene matches: 10. The CDR3 loop is CASKDPTGGTFF. CDR3 nucleotides: TGTGCCAGCAAAGACCCTACAGGGGGCACGTTCTTC.

This clonotype was detected only a few times. This chain uses TRBV28 with TRBJ1-1, with D hard to call. The CDR3 is 12 amino acids. CDR1 is MDHEN and CDR2 is SYDVKM in the germline V gene. V was clipped by 5 bases and J by 2 bases, with 6 bases between them. The CDR3 nucleotides read TGTGCCAGCAGTCTATTAAACACTGAAGCTTTCTTT. Protein sequence: CASSLLNTEAFF.

This clonotype was recorded many times. This sequence joins TRBV11-1 and TRBJ2-1, with 7 bases that match TRBD2. V dropped 3 bases and J dropped 3; count of bases not matched to a gene: 11. CDR1 is SGHAT, CDR2 FQDESV, per germline (reference sequence). The CDR3 is 17 amino acids. The CDR3 nucleotides are TGTGCCAGCAGCTTCACTAGCGCCCCCGGCCTCTACAATGAGCAGTTCTTC. It specifies CASSFTSAPGLYNEQFF.

The chain carries TRBV12-3 or TRBV12-4 and TRBJ2-2; 7 bases fit TRBD2. J lost 9 bases, V lost 3 bases, and 7 bases had no gene match. The CDR3 totals 14 residues. This CDR3 is CASSLGGSAWELFF. The CDR3 DNA reads as TGTGCCAGCAGTTTGGGGGGGAGTGCCTGGGAGCTGTTTTTT.

This clonotype appeared a few times. The chain recombines TRBV12-3 or TRBV12-4 with TRBJ1-1; 7 bases are a match to TRBD1. This CDR3 spans 14 amino acids. The V and J ends lost 4 bases and 1 base, in that order; junction bases with no gene match: 3. DNA of the CDR3: TGTGCCAGCAGTTCTAGGACAGGGAACACTGAAGCTTTCTTT. It is translated as CASSSRTGNTEAFF.

The chain couples TRBV12-3 or TRBV12-4 to TRBJ2-2; tentatively, D is TRBD1 or TRBD2 (5 bases each). The V end was cut by 8 bases, the J end by 0 bases, with 13 bases between. The CDR3 extends over 15 amino acids. CDR3: CASLGGLSNTGELFF. In DNA, the CDR3 is TGTGCCAGCCTTGGGGGATTATCGAACACCGGGGAGCTGTTTTTT.

The J gene is TRBJ2-4, the V gene TRBV3-1; 11 nucleotides line up with TRBD1. The ends lost 4 bases at V and 6 bases at J; junction bases unmatched: 5. Germline V gene sequence: CDR1 LGHDT, CDR2 YNNKEL (reference sequence). The CDR3 is made up of 15 amino acids. The CDR3 DNA reads as TGTGCCAGCAGCCGCGAGGGACAGGGGGGAAACATTCAGTACTTC. Amino acid sequence: CASSREGQGGNIQYF.

In its sample, this clonotype was seen many times. The V gene is TRBV30, the J gene TRBJ1-6; perhaps TRBD1 as D (6 bases). Deletions cut 4 bases from V and 10 bases from J, with 14 bases between. CDR1 and CDR2 from the germline V gene are GTSNPN and SVGIG (reference sequence). CDR3 length: 13 residues. Written as DNA, the CDR3 is TGTGCCTGGAATTCGGGGGCTGCCTCACCCCTCCACTTT. Encoded protein: CAWNSGAASPLHF.

This clonotype was counted between two and nine times. This sequence joins TRBV9 and TRBJ2-5; maybe TRBD2 (6 bases). Trimming stripped 4 bases from V and 1 base from J, with 17 bases between. The CDR3 is 16 residues long. CDR1 is SGDLS, CDR2 YYNGEE, per germline. For the CDR3, the DNA is TGTGCCAGCAGCTCAACCCGCGGGGCCGGCCAAGAGACCCAGTACTTC. Residues: CASSSTRGAGQETQYF. Looking up the rest from reference TRBV9 and TRBJ2-5 gives the full variable domain: DSGVTQTPKHLITATGQRVTLRCSPRSGDLSVYWYQQSLDQGLQFLIQYYNGEERAKGNILERFSAQQFPDLHSELNLSSLELGDSALYFCASSSTRGAGQETQYFGPGTRLLVL.

This clonotype was seen only a few times. V and J are TRBV3-1 and TRBJ2-1; 9 bases are a match to TRBD2. This CDR3 spans 17 amino acids. Germline V gives CDR1 LGHDT, CDR2 YNNKEL (reference sequence). V was clipped by 0 bases and J by 4 bases; unmatched bases: 7. CDR3 loop: CASSQETPSGGYNEQFF. CDR3 sequence (DNA): TGTGCCAGCAGCCAAGAGACCCCAAGCGGGGGGTACAATGAGCAGTTCTTC.

The genes are TRBV3-1 and TRBJ1-2; D is unresolved. V lost 4 bases to trimming and J lost 7 bases, with 22 bases between them. CDR1 LGHDT and CDR2 YNNKEL come from the germline V gene (reference sequence). There are 16 residues in the CDR3. CDR3: CASSLTERFESLGYTF. The CDR3 nucleotides are TGTGCCAGCAGCCTCACCGAGCGTTTCGAGTCTCTTGGCTACACCTTC.

The rearrangement joins TRBV7-8 to TRBJ2-1, with D perhaps TRBD1 (5 bases). The CDR3 contains 15 residues. The germline CDR1 and CDR2 sequences are SGHVS and FQNEAQ. Trimming cost V 1 base and J 2 bases, with 9 bases left between them. The CDR3 loop reads CASSLGTRTYNEQFF. CDR3 bases: TGTGCCAGCAGCTTAGGGACACGGACCTACAATGAGCAGTTCTTC. The whole variable domain, remainder taken from reference TRBV7-8 and TRBJ2-1, is GAGVSQSPRYKVAKRGQDVALRCDPISGHVSLFWYQQALGQGPEFLTYFQNEAQLDKSGLPSDRFFAERPEGSVSTLKIQRTQQEDSAVYLCASSLGTRTYNEQFFGPGTRLTVL.

The sample holds many counts of this clonotype. The chain carries TRBV7-9 and TRBJ2-5; TRBD2 might be the D (5 bases). The CDR3 runs to 14 residues. CDR1 is SEHNR, CDR2 FQNEAQ, per germline (reference sequence). The V gene lost 1 base and the J gene lost 4 bases, with 10 bases spanning the gap. CDR3 DNA sequence: TGTGCCAGCAGCTTAGTGCTGGGGAGAGAGACCCAGTACTTC. Its translation: CASSLVLGRETQYF.

Many counts were recorded for this clonotype. This chain connects TRBV19 to TRBJ2-7; weak D call: TRBD1 (5 bases). Germline V gene sequence: CDR1 LNHDA, CDR2 SQIVND (reference sequence). V gave up 4 bases and J gave up 3 bases, with 10 bases separating them. The CDR3 length is 13 residues. Here the CDR3 reads CASSKGQDYEQYF. For the CDR3, the DNA is TGTGCCAGTAGTAAGGGGCAAGACTACGAGCAGTACTTC.

This clonotype was found a few times. The chain employs TRBV6-5 and TRBJ2-3, with 11 bases matching TRBD1. CDR3 length: 16 amino acids. Per germline, CDR1 MNHEY and CDR2 SVGAGI. The junction had 7 bases not matched to a gene; V was cut back by 4 bases and J by 4 bases. The CDR3 sequence: CASSSLGQGEADTQYF. The CDR3 nucleotides are TGTGCCAGCAGTTCTTTGGGACAGGGGGAGGCAGATACGCAGTATTTT.

The chain is built from TRBV20-1 and TRBJ2-4; possible D gene TRBD1, 5 bases. The V and J ends lost 6 bases and 6 bases respectively, with 12 bases between them. Germline V gives CDR1 DFQATT, CDR2 SNEGSKA (reference sequence). CDR3 size: 12 residues. CDR3 sequence reads: CSAVGLRNIQYF. For the CDR3, the DNA is TGCAGTGCCGTGGGGCTTAGAAACATTCAGTACTTC.

In its sample, this clonotype was seen a few times. J is TRBJ1-1 and V is TRBV6-2 or TRBV6-3; 8 bases fit TRBD1. In germline, CDR1 is MNHEY, CDR2 SVGEGT. Trimming removed 2 bases from V and 7 bases from J; junction bases left unmatched: 6. CDR3 length equals 14 residues. CDR3 sequence (DNA): TGTGCCAGCAGTTACGGCGGACAGGGATATGAAGCTTTCTTT. The encoded protein is CASSYGGQGYEAFF.

The rearrangement links TRBV12-3 or TRBV12-4 to TRBJ2-3, with D possibly matching TRBD2 (5 bases). The CDR3 runs 16 residues. The V and J ends lost 6 bases and 0 bases respectively, with 16 bases between them. For the CDR3, the DNA is TGTGCCAGCAGCCCGCGGGCCAGCCCTAGCACAGATACGCAGTATTTT. Its protein product is CASSPRASPSTDTQYF.

The V gene is TRBV29-1, the J gene TRBJ2-1; D remains ambiguous. This CDR3 has 10 amino acids. V was cut by 7 bases and J by 9 bases, with 10 bases left in between. Germline V gives CDR1 SQVTM, CDR2 ANQGSEA. Here the CDR3 reads CSAKTIEQFF. Written as DNA, the CDR3 is TGCAGCGCCAAAACTATTGAGCAGTTCTTC.

In this sample, this clonotype turned up a few times. The rearrangement uses TRBV4-1 and TRBJ1-2; TRBD1 matches at 8 bases. V gave up 8 bases and J gave up 4 bases; unmatched junction bases: 3. In germline, CDR1 is MGHRA, CDR2 YSYEKL. The CDR3 covers 12 residues. The CDR3 nucleotides read TGCGCCAGCTGGGACAGGATCTATGGCTACACCTTC. This encodes CASWDRIYGYTF.

This clonotype was detected ten times or more. V gene TRBV30 combines with J gene TRBJ1-5; D uncertain. This CDR3 is 13 amino acids long. Trimming took 0 bases from V and 1 from J, leaving 4 bases between them. Germline V gene data show CDR1 as GTSNPN and CDR2 as SVGIG (reference sequence). Here the CDR3 reads CAWSVDSNQPQHF. The CDR3 nucleotides read TGTGCCTGGAGTGTCGACAGCAATCAGCCCCAGCATTTT.

This clonotype was counted only a few times. V usage is TRBV5-1 and J usage is TRBJ1-1; 9 bases map to TRBD1. Germline V CDR1 and CDR2: SGHRS, YFSETQ. The CDR3 has 15 residues. V lost 3 bases and J lost 4; bases outside the gene matches: 7. The CDR3 sequence: CASSSQGAVVTEAFF. The CDR3 bases are TGCGCCAGCAGCTCACAGGGGGCCGTGGTCACTGAAGCTTTCTTT.

This clonotype was counted a few times. The chain joins TRBV9 to TRBJ2-7; TRBD2 matches at 8 bases. Losses at the gene ends were 7 bases for V and 1 base for J; bases not matched to a gene: 10. Germline CDR1 is SGDLS and CDR2 is YYNGEE. This CDR3 comprises 15 residues. The CDR3 nucleotides are TGTGCCAGCTCCCCACGCGGGGGGCCGTCCTACGAGCAGTACTTC. This translates into CASSPRGGPSYEQYF.